Presented here are 26 T cell receptor beta chains from one specimen sequenced in a study of immune evolution from preneoplasia to lung adenocarcinoma. Generated by immunoSEQ multiplex PCR, the TCRdb table keeps only in-frame clones and is missing some. The repertoire holds some 8,200 clones, with approximately 82% as singletons. Sequenced input: FFPE minimally invasive lung adenocarcinoma tissue. The source of these receptors is a donor of 70 years or more with lung adenocarcinoma.

This chain links TRBV7-6 with TRBJ2-5; D not certain. This CDR3 comprises 15 residues. Germline CDR1 and CDR2: SGHVS and FNYEAQ. Trimming took 5 bases from V and 3 from J, leaving 16 bases between them. The DNA of the CDR3 is TGTGCCAGCAGCCCACTCAATCGCTTCGAAGAGACCCAGTACTTC. As protein: CASSPLNRFEETQYF.

The gene calls are TRBV7-3 and TRBJ2-3, with D perhaps being TRBD1 or TRBD2 (5 bases each). The germline CDR1 and CDR2 sequences are SGHTA and FQGTGA. The CDR3 covers 12 residues. V lost 3 bases to trimming and J lost 4 bases, with 5 bases between them. CDR3 amino acids: CASSLGADTQYF. The CDR3 DNA sequence: TGTGCCAGCAGCTTGGGGGCAGATACGCAGTATTTT.

The chain combines TRBV5-1 with TRBJ2-3; D unclear. Trimming shortened V by 2 bases and J by 11 bases, and 18 bases separated the two germline ends. CDR1 is SGHRS, CDR2 YFSETQ, per germline. The CDR3 is 14 residues long. CDR3 sequence (DNA): TGCGCCAGCAGCTTACTGAACAGCGCAGAGGTGCAGTATTTT. Protein: CASSLLNSAEVQYF.

This sequence joins TRBV5-4 and TRBJ2-3; D remains ambiguous. V gave up 4 bases and J gave up 2 bases, with 8 bases separating them. The CDR3 consists of 13 residues. Germline values: CDR1 SGHNT, CDR2 YYREEE (reference sequence). The CDR3: CASSIDSTDTQYF. CDR3 sequence (DNA): TGTGCCAGCAGCATTGACTCCACAGATACGCAGTATTTT.

The chain is built from TRBV28 and TRBJ2-3; 7 bases are shared with TRBD1. The CDR3 sequence is 16 residues long. Looked up from germline, CDR1 is MDHEN and CDR2 is SYDVKM. The V gene end was trimmed by 5 bases and the J gene end by 4 bases; junction bases not matched to a gene: 12. CDR3 nucleotide sequence: TGTGCCAGCAGTGTTCTCGGGGTCCAGGGGGCAGATACGCAGTATTTT. This translates into CASSVLGVQGADTQYF.

In its sample, this clone was seen once. V is TRBV2 and J is TRBJ2-5, with 8 bases matching TRBD1. This CDR3 region has 12 residues. Germline CDR1 reads SNHLY; CDR2 reads FYNNEI. V shed 7 bases and J 13 bases; nucleotides not matched to a gene: 11. The CDR3 loop reads CASNSDRVLLYF. The CDR3 DNA follows: TGTGCCAGCAACTCGGACAGGGTTTTGTTGTACTTC.

As regards this clone: The same CDR3 arises from other DNA sequences in this sample as well. The V and J genes are TRBV5-5 and TRBJ2-7, with 10 bases aligning to TRBD2. The CDR3 spans 13 residues. With 0 bases clipped from V and 6 bases from J, the junction kept 0 bases outside the gene matches. In germline, CDR1 is SGHKS, CDR2 YYEKEE (reference sequence). CDR3 protein: CASSLGLAGEQYF. The CDR3 bases are TGTGCCAGCAGCTTGGGACTAGCGGGCGAGCAGTACTTC.

This chain uses TRBV2 with TRBJ2-7; D might be TRBD1 (5 bases). V was clipped by 8 bases and J by 0 bases, with 11 bases between them. Germline V lookup: CDR1 SNHLY, CDR2 FYNNEI. This CDR3 spans 13 amino acids. CDR3 nucleotides: TGTGCCAGCTTGGGCAGGGTCTCCTACGAGCAGTACTTC. Encoded protein: CASLGRVSYEQYF.

V gene TRBV30 combines with J gene TRBJ1-2; tentative D call: TRBD1 (5 bases). Germline V lookup: CDR1 GTSNPN, CDR2 SVGIG (reference sequence). Trimming took off 3 bases at V and 8 bases at J, with 16 bases between the two ends. The CDR3 sequence is 13 residues long. DNA for the CDR3: TGTGCCTGGAGCCCAATGACAGTTACCGGCTACACCTTC. It yields the protein CAWSPMTVTGYTF.

This clone was observed a handful of times. The genes are TRBV5-4 and TRBJ1-2; 9 bases are a match to TRBD1. This CDR3 is built from 14 residues. Trimming took 2 bases from V and 3 from J; bases not matched to a gene: 2. Germline CDR1 and CDR2: SGHNT and YYREEE (reference sequence). The CDR3 sequence is CASSLRDRDYGYTF. CDR3 in DNA: TGTGCCAGCAGCTTACGGGACAGGGACTATGGCTACACCTTC.

The table lists this clone with a few counts. The V call is TRBV5-6, the J call TRBJ2-7; D gene ambiguous. The CDR3 has 17 residues. CDR1 SGHDT and CDR2 YYEEEE come from the germline V gene. V was trimmed by 4 bases and J by 4 bases, leaving 24 bases between them. CDR3 loop: CASSPSTLRPSRYEQYF. DNA of the CDR3: TGTGCCAGCAGCCCGTCCACGCTCAGGCCGAGCCGGTACGAGCAGTACTTC.

This clone was found once. V usage is TRBV28 and J usage is TRBJ1-1, with unresolved D. CDR1 is MDHEN, CDR2 SYDVKM, per germline. This CDR3 has 12 residues. V shed 8 bases and J shed 7 bases, with 14 bases lying between them. The CDR3 sequence is CASLPGRGEAFF. The CDR3, as DNA: TGTGCCAGCCTTCCAGGACGGGGTGAAGCTTTCTTT.

The V and J genes are TRBV6-4 and TRBJ2-7; D may match TRBD1 or TRBD2 (5 bases each). The length of the CDR3 is 19 residues. Germline V CDR1 and CDR2: MRHNA, SNTAGT. Trimming cost V 8 bases and J 4 bases, with 33 bases left between them. CDR3: CASWVPGPGRKVPFYEQYF. The CDR3 DNA reads TGTGCCAGCTGGGTTCCCGGTCCGGGACGCAAAGTTCCCTTTTACGAGCAGTACTTC.

V usage is TRBV11-2 and J usage is TRBJ2-3; no clear D. The CDR3 contains 13 residues. V shed 1 base and J shed 7 bases, with 9 bases lying between them. Per germline, CDR1 SGHAT and CDR2 FQNNGV. The CDR3 region is CASSLGFMNTQYF. For the CDR3, the DNA is TGTGCCAGCAGCTTAGGGTTCATGAATACGCAGTATTTT.

The chain employs TRBV29-1 and TRBJ2-5; D gene ambiguous. The CDR3 contains 14 residues. Per the germline V gene, CDR1 is SQVTM and CDR2 is ANQGSEA. V was cut by 0 bases and J by 7 bases, with 15 bases left in between. CDR3 nucleotide sequence: TGCAGCGTTGAAGATTTGAGCCCTTGGAGGACCCAGTACTTC. This gives the protein CSVEDLSPWRTQYF.

V and J are TRBV11-1 and TRBJ1-1, with 9 bases aligning to TRBD1. Trimming at V came to 3 bases and at J to 1 base, leaving 0 bases not matched to a gene. This CDR3 spans 14 amino acids. Germline loops: CDR1 SGHAT, CDR2 FQDESV (reference sequence). The CDR3 region is CASSLGQGNTEAFF. The DNA of the CDR3 is TGTGCCAGCAGCTTGGGACAGGGGAACACTGAAGCTTTCTTT. The full variable domain, completed using reference TRBV11-1 and TRBJ1-1, is EAEVAQSPRYKITEKSQAVAFWCDPISGHATLYWYRQILGQGPELLVQFQDESVVDDSQLPKDRFSAERLKGVDSTLKIQPAELGDSAMYLCASSLGQGNTEAFFGQGTRLTVV.

The J gene is TRBJ1-2, the V gene TRBV25-1, with D possibly matching TRBD1 (5 bases). The V gene lost 5 bases and the J gene lost 4 bases, with 23 bases spanning the gap. CDR1 and CDR2 from the germline V gene are MGHDK and SYGVNS. The CDR3 loop spans 17 amino acids. The CDR3 nucleotides are TGTGCCAGCAGTACAACCAGTGGGGCGTGGGAGAGCTATGGCTACACCTTC. Its protein product is CASSTTSGAWESYGYTF.

The rearrangement joins TRBV28 to TRBJ1-5, with D maybe TRBD1 (6 bases). The V end was cut by 3 bases, the J end by 0 bases, with 9 bases between. The CDR3 has 15 amino acids. Germline V gene sequence: CDR1 MDHEN, CDR2 SYDVKM. The CDR3 nucleotides read TGTGCCAGCAGTTTCCAGGGGTATAGCAATCAGCCCCAGCATTTT. Protein sequence: CASSFQGYSNQPQHF.

The chain links TRBV5-6 to TRBJ2-4; 13 bases align to TRBD2. Germline trimming cut 2 bases from V and 9 bases from J; bases unmatched to any gene: 8. The CDR3 contains 16 residues. Germline lookup yields CDR1 SGHDT and CDR2 YYEEEE. The chain's CDR3 is CASSLGLAGVFSIQYF. CDR3 DNA sequence: TGTGCCAGCAGCTTAGGACTAGCGGGAGTTTTCAGCATTCAGTACTTC.

The chain has TRBV15 and TRBJ2-3; 7 bases map to TRBD2. The germline CDR1 and CDR2 sequences are LNHNV and YYDKDF (reference sequence). Losses at the gene ends were 0 bases for V and 7 bases for J; bases not matched to a gene: 16. This CDR3 spans 18 amino acids. The CDR3, as DNA: TGTGCCACCAGCAGAGAGGATGGGCTAGCGGCTAGCTTATATACGCAGTATTTT. It translates to CATSREDGLAASLYTQYF.

The chain employs TRBV14 and TRBJ2-2; D remains ambiguous. The CDR3 consists of 15 residues. The V gene's germline CDR1 is SGHDN and CDR2 FVKESK. Trimming stripped 1 base from V and 8 bases from J, with 14 bases between. The DNA of the CDR3 is TGTGCCAGCAGCCAAGCTATCTGGGGATATGGGGAGCTGTTTTTT. This encodes CASSQAIWGYGELFF.

V usage is TRBV28 and J usage is TRBJ2-1; maybe TRBD2 (6 bases). This CDR3 region has 15 residues. In germline, CDR1 is MDHEN, CDR2 SYDVKM. V gave up 8 bases and J gave up 2 bases, with 16 bases separating them. The CDR3 loop is CASETVADTYNEQFF. The CDR3 coding sequence is TGTGCCAGCGAGACCGTAGCGGATACCTACAATGAGCAGTTCTTC.

V is TRBV5-6 and J is TRBJ2-7, with 7 nucleotides matching TRBD1. V lost 4 bases and J lost 8; bases outside the gene matches: 6. CDR3 length: 12 residues. CDR1 SGHDT and CDR2 YYEEEE come from the germline V gene. DNA of the CDR3: TGTGCCAGCAGCATGCAGGGGGTAAAGCAGTACTTC. Encoded protein: CASSMQGVKQYF.

This clone has just one count. This sequence joins TRBV5-6 and TRBJ1-3; D may be TRBD1 (5 bases). V lost 3 bases, J lost 1 base, and 14 bases lay in between. CDR1 SGHDT and CDR2 YYEEEE come from the germline V gene. CDR3 length equals 16 residues. CDR3 DNA sequence: TGTGCCAGCAGCTGGGGAACGGGGGGATCTGGAAACACCATATATTTT. Translation: CASSWGTGGSGNTIYF.

The chain carries TRBV7-9 and TRBJ1-2; TRBD1 might be the D (5 bases). The CDR3 runs 12 residues. Trimming pared 5 bases from V and 10 bases from J, leaving 14 bases between. CDR1 SEHNR and CDR2 FQNEAQ come from the germline V gene (reference sequence). The CDR3 nucleotides are TGTGCCAGCAGCCCCCGGGGACGCTTCTACACCTTC. This encodes CASSPRGRFYTF.

The chain links TRBV10-3 to TRBJ1-5; a possible D gene is TRBD1 (6 bases). With 2 bases removed from V and 7 bases from J, the gap between germline ends came to 9 bases. CDR1 ENHRY and CDR2 SYGVKD come from the germline V gene. The CDR3 length is 13 residues. The CDR3 here is CAISEPGEQPQHF. The CDR3 bases are TGTGCCATCAGTGAGCCAGGGGAGCAGCCCCAGCATTTT.